The rows below give T cell receptor beta chains drawn from one sample of a study of cytomegalovirus exposure and HLA in healthy donors. The table came from immunoSEQ multiplex PCR; TCRdb's copy has only in-frame clones and leaves some out. The sample yields 100,000 to 150,000 clones, around 70% seen once. The sample consisted of PBMCs. The receptors were sampled from a male donor in good health and CMV-seronegative. CDR3s include the opening cysteine and the closing phenylalanine or tryptophan. D genes are given only for firm matches. Clone sizes are given selectively: once, few, many, or a class where the clone is expanded.

d_call | j_call | v_call | clone_size | cdr3_aa | cdr3_nt
TRBD2 | TRBJ2-7 | TRBV4-3 | few | CASSQGPLAGEPLSSYEQYF | TGCGCCAGCAGCCAAGGGCCCCTAGCGGGGGAACCATTAAGCTCCTACGAGCAGTACTTC
TRBD2 | TRBJ2-2 | TRBV4-2 | . | CASSRRTSGYTGELFF | TGTGCCAGCAGCCGACGGACTAGCGGTTACACCGGGGAGCTGTTTTTT
. | TRBJ2-1 | TRBV4-2 | . | CASSQVAEYNEQFF | TGTGCCAGCAGCCAGGTAGCAGAATACAATGAGCAGTTCTTC
TRBD1 | TRBJ2-6 | TRBV9 | . | CASSVHWTGGYGANVLTF | TGTGCCAGCAGCGTACACTGGACAGGGGGCTATGGGGCCAACGTCCTGACTTTC
. | TRBJ1-5 | TRBV19 | . | CASRYSNQPQHF | TGTGCCAGTAGATATAGCAATCAGCCCCAGCATTTT
TRBD1 | TRBJ1-1 | TRBV4-3 | few | CASSQSDRVGTEAFF | TGCGCCAGCAGCCAATCGGACAGGGTAGGCACTGAAGCTTTCTTT
. | TRBJ2-5 | TRBV6-5 | . | CASSIVLQGFATQYF | TGTGCCAGCAGTATCGTTCTACAGGGATTTGCGACCCAGTACTTC
. | TRBJ2-7 | TRBV11-2 | . | CASGIAVSYEQYF | TGTGCCAGTGGGATAGCGGTCTCCTACGAGCAGTACTTC
TRBD1 | TRBJ1-4 | TRBV7-3 | . | CASSLDRVSATNEKLFF | TGTGCCAGCAGCCTGGACAGGGTTTCTGCAACTAATGAAAAACTGTTTTTT
. | TRBJ2-3 | TRBV6-1 | few | CASRDYTDTQYF | TGTGCCAGCAGGGACTACACAGATACGCAGTATTTT
. | TRBJ2-1 | TRBV5-5 | few | CASSNQGSSHNEQFF | TGTGCCAGCAGCAATCAGGGCTCCTCTCACAATGAGCAGTTCTTC
TRBD1 | TRBJ2-7 | TRBV9 | . | CASSPGDRISYEQYF | TGTGCCAGCAGCCCCGGGGACAGGATTTCATACGAGCAGTACTTC
. | TRBJ2-3 | TRBV5-5 | . | CASSLEAGQPTDTQYF | TGTGCCAGCAGCTTGGAGGCAGGCCAACCCACAGATACGCAGTATTTT
. | TRBJ2-1 | TRBV5-5 | . | CASSLLPAGGNEQFF | TGTGCCAGCAGCTTGTTACCAGCCGGAGGCAATGAGCAGTTCTTC
. | TRBJ2-5 | TRBV5-1 | . | CASSPYTGFRREETQYF | TGCGCCAGCAGCCCATATACAGGGTTCAGGCGAGAGGAGACCCAGTACTTC
TRBD2 | TRBJ2-7 | TRBV4-2 | . | CASSQASGLAGPISYEQYF | TGTGCCAGCAGCCAAGCCTCGGGACTAGCGGGGCCTATCTCCTACGAGCAGTACTTC
TRBD1 | TRBJ1-1 | TRBV7-8 | . | CASSLSGAYRDRGYQVHTEAFF | TGTGCCAGCAGCTTAAGTGGGGCGTACCGGGACAGGGGGTACCAAGTCCACACTGAAGCTTTCTTT
TRBD2 | TRBJ2-1 | TRBV7-9 | . | CASSLARVAGGSLNEQFF | TGTGCCAGCAGCTTAGCGCGAGTAGCGGGAGGGTCGTTGAATGAGCAGTTCTTC
TRBD2 | TRBJ2-5 | TRBV4-1 | . | CASSQGVAGYQETQYF | TGCGCCAGCAGCCAAGGCGTAGCGGGTTATCAAGAGACCCAGTACTTC
TRBD2 | TRBJ2-1 | TRBV13 | . | CASQKRAGVRNEQFF | TGTGCCAGCCAGAAGCGAGCGGGAGTGAGGAATGAGCAGTTCTTC
TRBD1 | TRBJ1-2 | TRBV27 | . | CASSLWQGARGYTF | TGTGCCAGCAGTTTGTGGCAGGGGGCGCGGGGCTACACCTTC
. | TRBJ2-5 | TRBV5-6 | . | CASSLAGFGETQYF | TGTGCCAGCAGCTTGGCCGGGTTTGGGGAGACCCAGTACTTC
. | TRBJ2-7 | TRBV11-3 | . | CASSLSGETYEQYF | TGTGCCAGCAGCCTGTCTGGAGAAACCTACGAGCAGTACTTC
TRBD2 | TRBJ2-3 | TRBV25-1 | . | CASRGAGPSTDTQYF | TGTGCCAGCAGGGGAGCGGGGCCTAGCACAGATACGCAGTATTTT
TRBD1 | TRBJ2-3 | TRBV6-6 | . | CASSTGQGSADTQYF | TGTGCCAGCAGTACGGGACAGGGGAGTGCAGATACGCAGTATTTT
. | TRBJ2-7 | TRBV7-7 | . | CASSLRSGVGYEQYF | TGTGCTAGCAGCTTAAGATCGGGAGTCGGGTACGAGCAGTACTTC
TRBD1 | TRBJ1-6 | TRBV7-2 | . | CASSGTGEWTSPLHF | TGTGCCAGCAGCGGAACAGGGGAATGGACTTCACCCCTCCACTTT
. | TRBJ1-1 | TRBV2 | . | CASSESGTEAFF | TGTGCCAGCAGTGAATCGGGGACTGAAGCTTTCTTT
. | TRBJ2-5 | TRBV28 | few | CASSLSAGRKTQYF | TGTGCCAGCAGTTTATCCGCAGGGAGGAAGACCCAGTACTTC
. | TRBJ2-7 | TRBV7-9 | . | CSSSFRVAYEQYF | TGTTCCAGCAGCTTCAGGGTAGCCTACGAGCAGTACTTC
TRBD2 | TRBJ2-1 | TRBV19 | . | CATRQGGFRANEQFF | TGTGCCACCCGTCAGGGAGGGTTTCGGGCCAATGAGCAGTTCTTC
TRBD1 | TRBJ2-7 | TRBV4-3 | . | CASSPTLKTGGGYEQYF | TGCGCCAGCAGCCCAACACTAAAGACAGGGGGCGGCTACGAGCAGTACTTC
. | TRBJ1-5 | TRBV7-2 | . | CASSVRQSPLEPQHF | TGTGCCAGCAGCGTCCGACAGAGCCCCCTGGAGCCCCAGCATTTT
. | TRBJ1-5 | TRBV18 | few | CASSPGQNQPQHF | TGTGCCAGCTCACCAGGGCAGAATCAGCCCCAGCATTTT
. | TRBJ2-7 | TRBV19 | . | CASSPGTVESYEQYF | TGTGCCAGTAGCCCCGGGACTGTCGAGTCCTACGAGCAGTACTTC
. | TRBJ2-1 | TRBV4-3 | . | CASSQGVSNNEQFF | TGCGCCAGCAGCCAAGGCGTCTCGAACAATGAGCAGTTCTTC
TRBD1 | TRBJ2-1 | TRBV7-9 | . | CSSTRDRLTSSYNEQFF | TGTTCCAGCACACGGGACAGGCTGACTAGCTCCTACAATGAGCAGTTCTTC
. | TRBJ2-5 | TRBV6-4 | . | CASSVSIHQETQYF | TGTGCCAGCAGTGTAAGCATTCATCAAGAGACCCAGTACTTC
TRBD1 | TRBJ2-1 | TRBV5-1 | few | CASSGRQGNEQFF | TGCGCCAGCAGCGGTAGACAGGGGAATGAGCAGTTCTTC
TRBD1 | TRBJ2-1 | TRBV7-6 | . | CASSLRVGTGRSNEQFF | TGTGCCAGCAGCTTACGCGTCGGGACAGGGAGGTCCAATGAGCAGTTCTTC
. | TRBJ1-1 | TRBV7-3 | once | CASSLLGRGTEAFF | TGTGCCAGCAGCTTACTGGGCCGTGGAACTGAAGCTTTCTTT
. | TRBJ1-2 | TRBV5-8 | . | CASSLFRGGYTF | TGTGCCAGCAGCTTGTTTAGGGGTGGCTACACCTTC
. | TRBJ1-1 | TRBV27 | . | CASSLSVNYLNTEAFF | TGTGCCAGCAGTTTATCGGTCAACTACTTGAACACTGAAGCTTTCTTT
TRBD1 | TRBJ1-1 | TRBV7-2 | . | CASSSSTGPGTEAFF | TGTGCCAGCAGCTCGTCGACAGGGCCGGGCACTGAAGCTTTCTTT
TRBD2 | TRBJ2-1 | TRBV5-4 | . | CASSLPSSGRARNEQFF | TGTGCCAGCAGCTTGCCCTCTAGCGGGAGGGCCCGGAATGAGCAGTTCTTC
TRBD2 | TRBJ2-5 | TRBV7-2 | . | CASSLDGGSQETQYF | TGTGCCAGCAGCTTAGACGGCGGGAGCCAAGAGACCCAGTACTTC
TRBD2 | TRBJ2-1 | TRBV4-2 | . | CASSQAGLAGDHEQFF | TGTGCCAGCAGCCAAGCCGGACTAGCGGGAGACCATGAGCAGTTCTTC
TRBD2 | TRBJ2-2 | TRBV19 | . | CASSIISGRGTGELFF | TGTGCCAGTAGTATCATCAGCGGGAGAGGCACCGGGGAGCTGTTTTTT
TRBD1 | TRBJ2-7 | TRBV9 | . | CASSVRQGIYEQYF | TGTGCCAGCAGCGTCCGACAGGGGATCTACGAGCAGTACTTC
. | TRBJ1-1 | TRBV5-6 | few | CASSFVGGLGTEAFF | TGTGCCAGCAGCTTTGTCGGGGGGCTGGGCACTGAAGCTTTCTTT
TRBD2 | TRBJ2-7 | TRBV4-3 | . | CASSQERAGGRYEQYF | TGCGCCAGCAGCCAAGAACGCGCGGGAGGGAGGTACGAGCAGTACTTC
TRBD1 | TRBJ2-3 | TRBV27 | few | CASSNRGTDTQYF | TGTGCCAGCAGTAACAGGGGTACAGATACGCAGTATTTT
TRBD1 | TRBJ1-4 | TRBV5-6 | . | CASSADRDEKLFF | TGTGCCAGCAGCGCCGACAGGGACGAAAAACTGTTTTTT